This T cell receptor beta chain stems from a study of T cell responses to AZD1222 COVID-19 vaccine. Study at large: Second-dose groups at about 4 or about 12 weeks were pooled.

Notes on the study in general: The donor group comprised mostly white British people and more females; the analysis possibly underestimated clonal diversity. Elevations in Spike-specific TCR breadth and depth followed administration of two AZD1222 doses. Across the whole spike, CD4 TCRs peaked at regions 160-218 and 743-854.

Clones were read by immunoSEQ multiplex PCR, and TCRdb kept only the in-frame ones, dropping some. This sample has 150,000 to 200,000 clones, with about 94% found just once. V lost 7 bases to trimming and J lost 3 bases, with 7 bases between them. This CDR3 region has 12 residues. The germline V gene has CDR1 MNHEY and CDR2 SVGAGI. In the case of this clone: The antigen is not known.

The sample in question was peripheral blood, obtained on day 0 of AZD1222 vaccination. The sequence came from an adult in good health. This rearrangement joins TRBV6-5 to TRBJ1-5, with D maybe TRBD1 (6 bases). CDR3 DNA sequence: TGTGCCAGCAACAGGGTCAATCAGCCCCAGCATTTT. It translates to CASNRVNQPQHF.